Listed here are 27 T cell receptor beta chains from one sample, sequenced in a study of cytomegalovirus exposure and HLA in healthy donors. PCR employed 60 Vbeta and 13 Jbeta primers. The repertoire was sequenced with immunoSEQ multiplex PCR; TCRdb's copy has only in-frame clones and lacks some. The table includes some 200,000 clones, around four fifths detected once. Sequencing was carried out using PBMCs. The source is a female donor in good health and CMV-seronegative.

This clone was found once. This sequence joins TRBV13 and TRBJ2-1, with TRBD1 matching 11 bases. This CDR3 comprises 14 residues. Germline V gene sequence: CDR1 PRHDT, CDR2 FYEKMQ (reference sequence). Unmatched junction bases numbered 7, after V lost 7 bases and J lost 8 bases. As DNA, the CDR3 is TGTGCCAGCACCGGACAGGGGGCCCTCGATGAGCAGTTCTTC. Its protein is CASTGQGALDEQFF.

The V gene is TRBV5-1, the J gene TRBJ2-3; a weak D match, TRBD1 (5 bases). The CDR3 totals 19 residues. V gave up 1 base and J gave up 0 bases, with 21 bases separating them. CDR1 SGHRS and CDR2 YFSETQ come from the germline V gene. As DNA, the CDR3 is TGCGCCAGCAGCTTGTTGGCCCAGGGTACCGCCCTTAGCACAGATACGCAGTATTTT. Its protein product is CASSLLAQGTALSTDTQYF.

The chain combines TRBV4-3 with TRBJ1-1; the D is unclear. V was cut by 0 bases and J by 4 bases, with 12 bases left in between. The length of the CDR3 is 15 residues. Germline V CDR1 and CDR2: LGHNA, YSLEER. In DNA form, the CDR3 reads TGCGCCAGCAGCCAAGAGCCGGGTGCGTCCACTGAAGCTTTCTTT. Its protein is CASSQEPGASTEAFF.

V usage is TRBV5-1 and J usage is TRBJ2-7, with D tentatively TRBD2 (5 bases). The V end lost 4 bases, the J end lost 4 bases, and 15 bases lay between the germline ends. This CDR3 has 14 residues. Germline V lookup: CDR1 SGHRS, CDR2 YFSETQ. The CDR3 coding sequence is TGCGCCAGCAGCCTCGGGAATCGTAGGTACGAGCAGTACTTC. Its protein is CASSLGNRRYEQYF. Based on the CDR3 plus reference TRBV5-1 and TRBJ2-7, the full variable domain is KAGVTQTPRYLIKTRGQQVTLSCSPISGHRSVSWYQQTPGQGLQFLFEYFSETQRNKGNFPGRFSGRQFSNSRSEMNVSTLELGDSALYLCASSLGNRRYEQYFGPGTRLTVT.

This clone showed up just once. The chain couples TRBV4-1 to TRBJ2-3; D possibly corresponds to TRBD1 (6 bases). The V end lost 0 bases, the J end lost 6 bases, and 7 bases lay between the germline ends. Germline V gene lookup returns CDR1 MGHRA and CDR2 YSYEKL. This CDR3 is 13 amino acids long. Here the CDR3 DNA reads TGCGCCAGCAGCCAAGAGGGGGCGGATACGCAGTATTTT. Its protein is CASSQEGADTQYF.

About this clone itself: Other DNA sequences in this sample translate to the same CDR3. This sequence joins TRBV28 and TRBJ1-1; no reliable D call. The V end was cut by 3 bases, the J end by 8 bases, with 4 bases between. The CDR3 is made up of 10 amino acids. CDR1 is MDHEN, CDR2 SYDVKM, per germline. CDR3 sequence: CASSFREAFF. CDR3 DNA: TGTGCCAGCAGTTTCAGGGAAGCTTTCTTT.

The chain combines TRBV28 with TRBJ1-1; 11 bases line up with TRBD1. Germline V gene data show CDR1 as MDHEN and CDR2 as SYDVKM. The J segment lost 5 bases and the V segment lost 8 bases, leaving 10 bases of the junction unmatched. The CDR3 has 15 amino acids. The CDR3 loop is CASVPRTGGMTEAFF. The CDR3 DNA reads as TGTGCCAGCGTACCCCGGACAGGGGGCATGACTGAAGCTTTCTTT.

The chain couples TRBV29-1 to TRBJ2-1; tentatively, D is TRBD2 (5 bases). Germline V CDR1 and CDR2: SQVTM, ANQGSEA. CDR3 length: 12 amino acids. V dropped 6 bases and J dropped 2 bases, with 8 bases sitting between them. The CDR3: CSVRVPYNEQFF. DNA for the CDR3: TGCAGCGTGAGGGTTCCCTACAATGAGCAGTTCTTC.

The chain carries TRBV27 and TRBJ1-5; 8 positions match TRBD1. The CDR3 sequence is 13 residues long. Germline lookup yields CDR1 MNHEY and CDR2 SMNVEV (reference sequence). J lost 11 bases, V lost 8 bases, and 11 bases had no gene match. The CDR3 protein is CASRGQGLSTQHF. The CDR3 nucleotides are TGTGCCAGCCGCGGACAGGGCCTTTCGACCCAGCATTTT.

This chain connects TRBV4-1 to TRBJ2-7; D is unresolved. Trimming removed 0 bases at V and 4 bases at J, with 13 bases between. Germline V gene lookup returns CDR1 MGHRA and CDR2 YSYEKL. CDR3 length equals 15 residues. CDR3 DNA: TGCGCCAGCAGCCAAGAATACCGTTCTCGGTACGAGCAGTACTTC. Protein product: CASSQEYRSRYEQYF.

V gene TRBV5-6 combines with J gene TRBJ2-3; TRBD1 matches 8 bases. There are 16 residues in the CDR3. V lost 2 bases to trimming and J lost 0 bases; unmatched junction nucleotides: 5. CDR1 is SGHDT, CDR2 YYEEEE, per germline. The CDR3 spells CASSLATGASTDTQYF. CDR3 nucleotides: TGTGCCAGCAGCTTAGCGACAGGGGCAAGCACAGATACGCAGTATTTT.

The chain carries TRBV5-8 and TRBJ2-3, with 8 nucleotides matching TRBD2. Germline assignment: CDR1 SGHTS and CDR2 YDEGEE. The junction had 5 bases not matched to a gene; V was cut back by 0 bases and J by 5 bases. This CDR3 comprises 15 residues. CDR3 sequence (DNA): TGTGCCAGCAGCTTGGATAGCGGGGCCTTAGATACGCAGTATTTT. This encodes CASSLDSGALDTQYF.

The rearrangement uses TRBV19 and TRBJ2-2, with 8 bases identical to TRBD1. V shed 4 bases, J shed 7 bases, and the junction held 2 bases outside the gene matches. Per the germline V gene, CDR1 is LNHDA and CDR2 is SQIVND (reference sequence). This CDR3 comprises 13 residues. CDR3 DNA: TGTGCCAGTAGTACACAGGGGGTCGGGGAGCTGTTTTTT. The encoded protein is CASSTQGVGELFF.

This chain uses TRBV4-1 with TRBJ2-1; TRBD1 matches at 7 bases. In germline, CDR1 is MGHRA, CDR2 YSYEKL. The CDR3 runs 15 residues. Trimming at V came to 1 base and at J to 10 bases, leaving 10 bases not matched to a gene. CDR3 residues: CASSQGQGPIREQFF. CDR3 coding DNA: TGCGCCAGCAGCCAAGGACAGGGTCCGATACGCGAGCAGTTCTTC.

The chain has TRBV21-1 and TRBJ2-1; the listed D gene, TRBD2, was not tested against the DNA. TRBV21-1 is termed a pseudogene. There are 19 residues in the CDR3. Written as DNA, the CDR3 is TGTGCCAGCAGCATCCGGGTCTACCCCCCCCCGTACGAGGTCAATGAGCAGTTCTTC. This codes for CASSIRVYPPPYEVNEQFF.

The chain couples TRBV6-6 to TRBJ1-6, with D perhaps TRBD1 (6 bases). The CDR3 totals 13 residues. The V gene lost 8 bases and the J gene lost 10 bases, with 15 bases spanning the gap. The V gene's germline CDR1 is MNHNY and CDR2 SVGAGI (reference sequence). The CDR3 protein is CASGGAENSPLHF. For the CDR3, the DNA is TGTGCCAGCGGGGGGGCTGAAAACTCACCCCTCCACTTT.

A single count supports this clone. The chain employs TRBV7-9 and TRBJ2-2; D gene unclear. From germline, CDR1 is SEHNR and CDR2 FQNEAQ (reference sequence). Trimming took 1 base from V and 0 from J, leaving 3 bases between them. CDR3 length: 14 amino acids. CDR3 nucleotide sequence: TGTGCCAGCAGCTTAGGCGCGAACACCGGGGAGCTGTTTTTT. Translated: CASSLGANTGELFF.

V usage is TRBV11-3 and J usage is TRBJ2-1; 9 nucleotides align to TRBD1. Unmatched junction bases numbered 11, after V lost 5 bases and J lost 9 bases. The germline CDR1 and CDR2 sequences are SGHNT and YENEEA. This CDR3 spans 15 amino acids. The CDR3, as DNA: TGTGCCAGCAGCCCGGGGACAGGGTCTCGGGGTGAGCAGTTCTTC. As protein: CASSPGTGSRGEQFF.

About this clone: The same CDR3 arises from other DNA sequences in this sample as well. The chain links TRBV5-1 to TRBJ2-2; tentative D call: TRBD1 (6 bases). V lost 3 bases to trimming and J lost 2 bases, with 8 bases between them. The CDR3 runs 14 residues. CDR1 and CDR2 (germline): SGHRS, YFSETQ. The CDR3 DNA reads as TGCGCCAGCAGCTCACAGGGTAACACCGGGGAGCTGTTTTTT. Translation gives CASSSQGNTGELFF.

This clone was detected only a few times. V usage is TRBV7-2 and J usage is TRBJ1-3, with 7 bases fitting TRBD1. The length of the CDR3 is 14 residues. Germline V gives CDR1 SGHTA, CDR2 FQGNSA. The V and J ends lost 2 bases and 3 bases, in that order; junction bases with no gene match: 1. The CDR3 loop is CASSLTGVGNTIYF. In DNA form, the CDR3 reads TGTGCCAGCAGCTTAACAGGGGTTGGAAACACCATATATTTT.

This chain connects TRBV6-1 to TRBJ1-3, with D possibly matching TRBD1 (5 bases). CDR1 and CDR2 from the germline V gene are MNHNS and SASEGT. CDR3 length: 14 residues. Trimming cost V 0 bases and J 9 bases, with 12 bases left between them. DNA of the CDR3: TGTGCCAGCAGTGAAGCATTGCAGGACACCACCATATATTTT. Protein product: CASSEALQDTTIYF.

This clone was found a few times. The rearrangement joins TRBV29-1 to TRBJ2-7; 8 nucleotides agree with TRBD1. Germline CDR1 SQVTM, CDR2 ANQGSEA. Germline trimming cut 0 bases from V and 0 bases from J; bases unmatched to any gene: 1. This CDR3 contains 14 residues. The CDR3 DNA reads as TGCAGCGTTGAAGACAGGGGGCGCTCCTACGAGCAGTACTTC. This sequence encodes CSVEDRGRSYEQYF.

This rearrangement joins TRBV11-1 to TRBJ2-1, with TRBD1 as a possible D gene (5 bases). V dropped 1 base and J dropped 5 bases, with 15 bases sitting between them. The CDR3 loop spans 16 amino acids. Per germline, CDR1 SGHAT and CDR2 FQDESV (reference sequence). The CDR3 sequence: CASSLGTQDTHNEQFF. The CDR3 region has the DNA TGTGCCAGCAGCTTAGGAACCCAGGACACCCACAATGAGCAGTTCTTC. Variable domain in full (rest from reference TRBV11-1 and TRBJ2-1): EAEVAQSPRYKITEKSQAVAFWCDPISGHATLYWYRQILGQGPELLVQFQDESVVDDSQLPKDRFSAERLKGVDSTLKIQPAELGDSAMYLCASSLGTQDTHNEQFFGPGTRLTVL.

This chain joins TRBV27 and TRBJ1-5; the match to TRBD1 covers 7 bases. CDR3 length: 15 amino acids. Germline V gene lookup returns CDR1 MNHEY and CDR2 SMNVEV (reference sequence). The junction had 11 bases not matched to a gene; V was cut back by 8 bases and J by 4 bases. The CDR3 here is CASPRRTGLNQPQHF. CDR3 bases: TGTGCCAGCCCGCGCCGGACAGGCCTAAATCAGCCCCAGCATTTT.

J is TRBJ2-7 and V is TRBV27; 10 bases agree with TRBD1. Germline V gives CDR1 MNHEY, CDR2 SMNVEV (reference sequence). The CDR3 loop spans 16 amino acids. V lost 6 bases, J lost 4 bases, and 12 bases stayed unmatched. CDR3 DNA: TGTGCCAGCAGCCCTAGGACGTGGGACAGGGGATACGAGCAGTACTTC. Amino acid sequence: CASSPRTWDRGYEQYF.

The chain has TRBV28 and TRBJ1-4, with D perhaps TRBD1 (6 bases). The germline V gene encodes CDR1 MDHEN and CDR2 SYDVKM. This CDR3 region has 15 residues. Trimming removed 2 bases from V and 8 bases from J, with 15 bases in between. The chain's CDR3 is CASSLTQGLREKLFF. In nucleotides, the CDR3 is TGTGCCAGCAGTTTAACACAGGGTTTAAGGGAAAAACTGTTTTTT.

The V and J genes are TRBV10-2 and TRBJ2-5; the match to TRBD2 covers 7 bases. The CDR3 is made up of 13 amino acids. The germline CDR1 and CDR2 sequences are WSHSY and SAAADI. The V segment lost 10 bases and the J segment 1 base; nucleotides outside the gene matches: 6. CDR3 sequence reads: CATREAVQETQYF. CDR3 in DNA: TGCGCCACCCGGGAGGCAGTCCAAGAGACCCAGTACTTC.